In its sample, the clone carrying this TCR beta chain was seen many times. Its antigen is unknown. Germline-derived CDR1 and CDR2 are SGHTA and FQGNSA. The CDR3 contains 15 residues. Trimming took 6 bases from V and 0 from J, leaving 9 bases between them. The entry originates in a study of T cell repertoires in cytomegalovirus infection. Study overall: Matching HLA type and CMV infection were both indicated by public TCR beta signatures. General study points: Carriers of CMV plus the relevant HLA were identified by cumulative public TCR beta family frequency. In two of eight donors, the top clonotype was HLA-C-restricted CMV-specific.

TCRdb itself ran the reads through MiXCR, one entry per CDR3 protein. The sample records some 920,000 distinct CDR3 sequences, 25% to 40% being singletons. This TCR derives from a human donor in good health (CMV status not recorded). Some clones in this sample may be carry-over from other donors' samples. Sample: cultured CD8+ T cells from PBMCs, taken from culture after CMV antigen stimulation. This chain connects TRBV7-2 to TRBJ2-6; possibly TRBD1 for D (5 bases). CDR3 sequence (DNA): TGTGCCAGCAGTTACAGGAGCTCTGGGGCCAACGTCCTGACTTTC. Encoded protein: CASSYRSSGANVLTF.